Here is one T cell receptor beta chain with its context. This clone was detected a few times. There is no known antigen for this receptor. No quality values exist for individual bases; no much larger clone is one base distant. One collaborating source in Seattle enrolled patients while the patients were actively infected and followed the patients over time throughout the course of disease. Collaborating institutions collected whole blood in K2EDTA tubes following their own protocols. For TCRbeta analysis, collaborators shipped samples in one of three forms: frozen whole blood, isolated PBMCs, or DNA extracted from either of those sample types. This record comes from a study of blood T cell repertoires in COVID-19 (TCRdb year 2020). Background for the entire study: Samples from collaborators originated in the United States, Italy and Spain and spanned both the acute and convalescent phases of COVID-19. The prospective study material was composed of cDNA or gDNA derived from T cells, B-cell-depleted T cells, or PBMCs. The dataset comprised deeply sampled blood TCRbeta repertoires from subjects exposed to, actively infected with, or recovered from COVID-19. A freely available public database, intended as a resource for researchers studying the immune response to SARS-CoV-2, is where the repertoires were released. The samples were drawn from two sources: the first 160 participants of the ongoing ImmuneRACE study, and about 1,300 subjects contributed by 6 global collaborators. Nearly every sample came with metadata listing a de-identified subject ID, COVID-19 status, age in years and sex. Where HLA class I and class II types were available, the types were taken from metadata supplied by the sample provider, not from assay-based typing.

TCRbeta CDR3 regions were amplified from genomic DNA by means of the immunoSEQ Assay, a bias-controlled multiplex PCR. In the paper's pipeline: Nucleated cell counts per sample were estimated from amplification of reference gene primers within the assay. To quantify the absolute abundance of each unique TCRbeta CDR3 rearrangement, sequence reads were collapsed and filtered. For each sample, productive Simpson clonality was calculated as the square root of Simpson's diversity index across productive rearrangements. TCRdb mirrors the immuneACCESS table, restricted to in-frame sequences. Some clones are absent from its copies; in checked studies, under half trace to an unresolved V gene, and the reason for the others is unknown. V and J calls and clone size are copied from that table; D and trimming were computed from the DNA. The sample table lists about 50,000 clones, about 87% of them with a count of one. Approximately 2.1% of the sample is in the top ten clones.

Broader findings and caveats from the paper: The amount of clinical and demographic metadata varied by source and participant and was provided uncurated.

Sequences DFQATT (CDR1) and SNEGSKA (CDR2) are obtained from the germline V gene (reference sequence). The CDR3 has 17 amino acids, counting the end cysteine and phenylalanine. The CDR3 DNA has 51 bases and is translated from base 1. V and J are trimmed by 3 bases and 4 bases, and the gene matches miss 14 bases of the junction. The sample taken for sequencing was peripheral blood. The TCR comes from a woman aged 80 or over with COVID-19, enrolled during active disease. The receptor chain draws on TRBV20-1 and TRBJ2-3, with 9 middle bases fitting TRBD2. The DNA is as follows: TGCAGTGCTAGTGTGGGGGTAGCGGGGGAAGTGGCAGATACGCAGTATTTT. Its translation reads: CSASVGVAGEVADTQYF.